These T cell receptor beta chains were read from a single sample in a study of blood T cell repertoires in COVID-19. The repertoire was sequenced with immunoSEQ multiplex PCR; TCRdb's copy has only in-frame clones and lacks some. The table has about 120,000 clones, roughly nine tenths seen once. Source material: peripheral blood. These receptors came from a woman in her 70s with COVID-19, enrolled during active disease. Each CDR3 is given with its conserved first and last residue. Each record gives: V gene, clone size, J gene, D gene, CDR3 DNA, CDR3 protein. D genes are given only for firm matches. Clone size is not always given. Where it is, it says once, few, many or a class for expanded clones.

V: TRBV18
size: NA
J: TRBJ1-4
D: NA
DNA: TGTGCCAGCTCATCGGACATCCCCGTTAATGAAAAACTGTTTTTT
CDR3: CASSSDIPVNEKLFF

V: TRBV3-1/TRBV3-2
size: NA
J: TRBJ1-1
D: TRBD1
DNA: TGTGCCAGCAGCCAAATGCAGGGGGCTGACGGAGCTTTCTTT
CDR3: CASSQMQGADGAFF

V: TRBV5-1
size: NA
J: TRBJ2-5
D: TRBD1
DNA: TGCGCCAGCACTCACAGGGGGTCAGAAGAGACCCAGTACTTC
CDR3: CASTHRGSEETQYF

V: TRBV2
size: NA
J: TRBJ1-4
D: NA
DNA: TGTGCCAGCAGGGGTCTCGACAGACGAGCAGGGGAAAAACTGTTTTTT
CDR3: CASRGLDRRAGEKLFF

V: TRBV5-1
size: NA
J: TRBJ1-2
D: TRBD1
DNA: TGCGCCAGCAGCTTGGCCCCGGGACAGGGTGGAGGGGACTATGGCTACACCTTC
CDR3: CASSLAPGQGGGDYGYTF

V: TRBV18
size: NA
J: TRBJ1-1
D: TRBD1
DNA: TGTGCCAGCTCACCGGGACAGGGGGCGAACACTGAAGCTTTCTTT
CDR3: CASSPGQGANTEAFF

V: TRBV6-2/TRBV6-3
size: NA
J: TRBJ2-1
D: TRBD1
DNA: TGTGCCAGCAGCGGGCTTAGGGGGCAGTTCTACAATGAGCAGTTCTTC
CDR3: CASSGLRGQFYNEQFF

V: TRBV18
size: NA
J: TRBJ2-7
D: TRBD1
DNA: TGTGCCAGCTCACCACAGGGGGCGCACGAGCAGTACTTC
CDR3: CASSPQGAHEQYF

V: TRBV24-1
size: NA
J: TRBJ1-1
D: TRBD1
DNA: TGTGCCACCAGTGAGGCCCAGGGGGACACTGAAGCTTTCTTT
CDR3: CATSEAQGDTEAFF

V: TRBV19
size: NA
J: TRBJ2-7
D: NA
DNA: TGTGCCAGTAGTATTTCGGGGTTAGGGTACGAGCAGTACTTC
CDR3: CASSISGLGYEQYF

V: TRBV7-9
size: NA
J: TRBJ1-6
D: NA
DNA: TGTGCCAGCAGCGCGGCGACCTTGCCCTATAATTCACCCCTCCACTTT
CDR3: CASSAATLPYNSPLHF

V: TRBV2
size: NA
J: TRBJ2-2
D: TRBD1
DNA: TGTGCCAGCAGCCCCAGGGGGCGATCGAACACCGGGGAGCTGTTTTTT
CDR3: CASSPRGRSNTGELFF

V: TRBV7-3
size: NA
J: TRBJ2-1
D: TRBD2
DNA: TGTGCCAGCAGTTTAGCGGGGGGGACCTACAATGAGCAGTTCTTC
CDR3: CASSLAGGTYNEQFF

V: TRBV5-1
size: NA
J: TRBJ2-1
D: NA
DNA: TGCGCCAGCAGCTTTGACCCCGGAGCCTACAATGAGCAGTTCTTC
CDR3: CASSFDPGAYNEQFF

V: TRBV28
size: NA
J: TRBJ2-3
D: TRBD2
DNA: TGTGCCAGCAGTGCATGGACTAGCGGGGGCCCCCCAGATACGCAGTATTTT
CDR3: CASSAWTSGGPPDTQYF

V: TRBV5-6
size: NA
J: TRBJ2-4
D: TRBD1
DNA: TGTGCCAGCAGCTGGGTCGAGGACAGGGAAAACATTCAGTACTTC
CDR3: CASSWVEDRENIQYF

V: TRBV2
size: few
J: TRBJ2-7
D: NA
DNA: TGTGCCAGCAGACAGGGCCCCTACGAGCAGTACTTC
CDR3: CASRQGPYEQYF

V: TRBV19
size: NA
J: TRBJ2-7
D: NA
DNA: TGTGCCAGTAGGCAGGCCAGGGGCTACGAGCAGTACTTC
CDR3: CASRQARGYEQYF

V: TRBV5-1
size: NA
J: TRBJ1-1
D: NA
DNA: TGCGCCAGCAGCTTGGCTGCGCAGGTGTCATTGAACACTGAAGCTTTCTTT
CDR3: CASSLAAQVSLNTEAFF

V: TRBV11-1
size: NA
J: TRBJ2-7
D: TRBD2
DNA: TGTGCCAGCAGCTTCGCGGGGGACCCCGTAGACGAGCAGTACTTC
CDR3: CASSFAGDPVDEQYF

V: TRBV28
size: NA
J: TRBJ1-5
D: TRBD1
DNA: TGTGCCAGCAGTTTACCCCGACAGGGAGATCAGCCCCAGCATTTT
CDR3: CASSLPRQGDQPQHF

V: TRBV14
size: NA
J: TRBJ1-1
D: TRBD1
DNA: TGTGCCAGCAGCCAGGGGAGACAGGGGGGAACTGAAGCTTTCTTT
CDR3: CASSQGRQGGTEAFF

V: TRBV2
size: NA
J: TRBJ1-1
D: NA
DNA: TGTGCCAGCAGTGAACACAGGGACGGCACTGAAGCTTTCTTT
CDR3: CASSEHRDGTEAFF

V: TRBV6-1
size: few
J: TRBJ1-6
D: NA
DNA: TGTGCCAGCAGTGAAGCCACAATCTCCTATAATTCACCCCTCCACTTT
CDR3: CASSEATISYNSPLHF

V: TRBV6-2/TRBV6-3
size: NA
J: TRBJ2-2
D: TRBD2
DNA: TGTGCCAGCAGTTACCCAGCCACTAGCGGGGGGGCCGGCACCGGGGAGCTGTTTTTT
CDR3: CASSYPATSGGAGTGELFF

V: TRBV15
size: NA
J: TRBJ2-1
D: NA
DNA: TGTGCCACCAGCACCGAGGTCGGCAATGAGCAGTTCTTC
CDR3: CATSTEVGNEQFF

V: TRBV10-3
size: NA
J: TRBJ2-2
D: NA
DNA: TGTGCCATCAGTGATCTCGGACTCCGCGGCCCCACCGGGGAGCTGTTTTTT
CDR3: CAISDLGLRGPTGELFF

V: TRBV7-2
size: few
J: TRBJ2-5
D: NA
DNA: TGTGCCAGCAGCTTAAATCGTTCAGGGAAAGAGACCCAGTACTTC
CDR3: CASSLNRSGKETQYF

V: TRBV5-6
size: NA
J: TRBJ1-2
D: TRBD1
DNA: TGTGCCAGCAGCTTCCTGACAGGGGCATCTAGCGACTATGGCTACACCTTC
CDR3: CASSFLTGASSDYGYTF

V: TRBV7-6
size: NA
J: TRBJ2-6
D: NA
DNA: TGTGCCAGCAGCTTAGGGCAGTCTGAGGCCAACGTCCTGACTTTC
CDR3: CASSLGQSEANVLTF

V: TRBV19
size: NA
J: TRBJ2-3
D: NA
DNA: TGTGCCAGTAGTATAGATAGAGCCACAGATACGCAGTATTTT
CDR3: CASSIDRATDTQYF

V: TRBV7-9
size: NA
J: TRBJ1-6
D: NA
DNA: TGTGCCACTGAGGGTGGACGAATGGATTCACCCCTCCACTTT
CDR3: CATEGGRMDSPLHF

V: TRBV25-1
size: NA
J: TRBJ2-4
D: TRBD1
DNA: TGTGCCAGCAGTGATCGGACAGGGGGCGGTCAAAACATTCAGTACTTC
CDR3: CASSDRTGGGQNIQYF

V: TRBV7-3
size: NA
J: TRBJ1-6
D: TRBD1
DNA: TGTGCCAGCAGCCGGGACAGCGCTAACAATTCACCCCTCCACTTT
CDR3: CASSRDSANNSPLHF

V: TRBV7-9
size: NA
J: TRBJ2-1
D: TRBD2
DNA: TGTGCCAGCAGCTTAGCGCGGGGCGGGGGGAGCTCCTACAATGAGCAGTTCTTC
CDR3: CASSLARGGGSSYNEQFF

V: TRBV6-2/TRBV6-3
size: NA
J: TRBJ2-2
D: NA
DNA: TGTGCCAGCACCCCAGGGAAGCGGAGGAACACCGGGGAGCTGTTTTTT
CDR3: CASTPGKRRNTGELFF

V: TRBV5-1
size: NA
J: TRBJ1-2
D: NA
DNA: TGCGCCAGCAGCTTGAAATCCAGGGGATCCTATGGCTACACCTTC
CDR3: CASSLKSRGSYGYTF

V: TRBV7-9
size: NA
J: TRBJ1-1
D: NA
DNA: TGTGCCAGCAGCTTAATCGGGGATACTGAAGCTTTCTTT
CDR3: CASSLIGDTEAFF

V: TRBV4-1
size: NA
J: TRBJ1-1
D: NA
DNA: TGCGCCAGCAGCCCTACTGGAGCCAGTAGGTTTACTGAAGCTTTCTTT
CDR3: CASSPTGASRFTEAFF